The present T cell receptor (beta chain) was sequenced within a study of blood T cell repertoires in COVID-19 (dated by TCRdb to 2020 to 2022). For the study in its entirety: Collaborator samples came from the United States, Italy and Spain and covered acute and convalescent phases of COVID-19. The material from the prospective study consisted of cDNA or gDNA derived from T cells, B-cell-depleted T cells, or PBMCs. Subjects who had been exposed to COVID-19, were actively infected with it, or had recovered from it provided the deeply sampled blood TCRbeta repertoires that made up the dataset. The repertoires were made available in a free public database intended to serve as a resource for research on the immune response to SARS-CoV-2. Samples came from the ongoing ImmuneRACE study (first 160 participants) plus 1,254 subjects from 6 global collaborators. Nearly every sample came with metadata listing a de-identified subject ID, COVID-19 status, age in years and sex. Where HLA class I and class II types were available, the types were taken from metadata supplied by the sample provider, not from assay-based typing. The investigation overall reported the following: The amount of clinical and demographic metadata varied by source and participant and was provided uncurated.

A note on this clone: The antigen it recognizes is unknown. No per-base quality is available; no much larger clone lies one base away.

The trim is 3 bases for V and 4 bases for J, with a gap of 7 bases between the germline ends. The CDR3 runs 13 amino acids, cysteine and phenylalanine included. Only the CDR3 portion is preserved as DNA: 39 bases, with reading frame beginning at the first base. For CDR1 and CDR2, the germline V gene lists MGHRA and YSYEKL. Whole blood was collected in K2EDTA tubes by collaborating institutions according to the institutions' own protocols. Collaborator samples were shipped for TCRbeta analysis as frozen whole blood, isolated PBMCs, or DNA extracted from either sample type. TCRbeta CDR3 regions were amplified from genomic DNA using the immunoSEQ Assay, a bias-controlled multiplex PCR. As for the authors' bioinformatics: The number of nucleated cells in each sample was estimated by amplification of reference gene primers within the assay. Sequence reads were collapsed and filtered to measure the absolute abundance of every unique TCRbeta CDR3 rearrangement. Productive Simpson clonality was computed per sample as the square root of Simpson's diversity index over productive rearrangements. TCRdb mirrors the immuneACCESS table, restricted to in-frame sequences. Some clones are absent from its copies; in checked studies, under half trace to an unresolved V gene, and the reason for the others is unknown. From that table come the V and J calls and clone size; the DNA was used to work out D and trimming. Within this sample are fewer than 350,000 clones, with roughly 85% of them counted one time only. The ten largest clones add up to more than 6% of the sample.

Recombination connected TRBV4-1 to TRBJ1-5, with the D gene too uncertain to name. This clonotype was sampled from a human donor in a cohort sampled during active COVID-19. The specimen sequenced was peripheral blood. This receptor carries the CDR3 CASSHTGNQPQHF. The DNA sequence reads TGCGCCAGCAGCCATACCGGGAATCAGCCCCAGCATTTT.